This TCR beta chain is from a study of technical replicates of blood from a handful of donors (dated by TCRdb to 2017 to 2019). Library construction relied on the immunoSEQ multiplex PCR assay. Imported from immuneACCESS, the table was reduced by TCRdb to in-frame sequences with V and J called. These copies leave out some clones; in studies compared against another copy, an unresolved V gene accounts for under half, and the cause of the remainder is not known. The sample contains approximately 59,000 clones, around 87% of them found a single time. The biggest ten clones account for roughly 5% of the sample. For this clone: This receptor's antigen is unknown. Base qualities are missing; no much larger clone stands one base away.

The V end gives up 3 bases and the J end 5 bases, leaving 6 bases in the junction not matched to a gene. Including the terminal cysteine and phenylalanine, the CDR3 comprises 14 residues. The entry retains the CDR3 DNA only, 42 bases that are in frame from base 1. Sequences SGHRS (CDR1) and YFSETQ (CDR2) are obtained from the germline V gene. The chain is assembled from TRBV5-1 and TRBJ2-3; 7 middle bases align to TRBD1. The origin of this receptor is a human donor in good health. Some clones in this sample may be carry-over from other donors' samples. Source material: PBMCs. The base sequence is TGCGCCAGCAGCTGGGACAGTTCCGAAGATACGCAGTATTTT. Its translation reads: CASSWDSSEDTQYF.